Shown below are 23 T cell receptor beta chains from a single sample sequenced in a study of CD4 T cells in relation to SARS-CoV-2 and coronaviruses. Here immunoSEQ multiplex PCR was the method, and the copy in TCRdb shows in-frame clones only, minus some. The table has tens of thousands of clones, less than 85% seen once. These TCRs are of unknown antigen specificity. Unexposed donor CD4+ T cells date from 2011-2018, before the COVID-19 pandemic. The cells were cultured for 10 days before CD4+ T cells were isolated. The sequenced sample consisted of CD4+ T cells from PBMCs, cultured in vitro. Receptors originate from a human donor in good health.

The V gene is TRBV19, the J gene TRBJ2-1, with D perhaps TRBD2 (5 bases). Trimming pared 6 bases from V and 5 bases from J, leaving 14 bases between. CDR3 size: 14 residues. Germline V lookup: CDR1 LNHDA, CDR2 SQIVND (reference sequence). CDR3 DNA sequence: TGTGCCAGTAGCTTTTCGTGGCGGGACAATGAGCAGTTCTTC. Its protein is CASSFSWRDNEQFF.

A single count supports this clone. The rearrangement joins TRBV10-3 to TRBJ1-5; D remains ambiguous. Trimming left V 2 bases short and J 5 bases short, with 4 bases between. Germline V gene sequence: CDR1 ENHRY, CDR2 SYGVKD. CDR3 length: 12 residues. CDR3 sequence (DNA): TGTGCCATCAGTGAGAGAGATCAGCCCCAGCATTTT. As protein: CAISERDQPQHF.

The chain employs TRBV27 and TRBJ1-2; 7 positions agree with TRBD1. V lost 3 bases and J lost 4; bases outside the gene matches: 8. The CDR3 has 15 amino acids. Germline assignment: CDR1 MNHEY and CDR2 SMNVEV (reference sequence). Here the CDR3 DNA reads TGTGCCAGCAGTTTTGAAAGGACAGGTCTCTATGGCTACACCTTC. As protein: CASSFERTGLYGYTF.

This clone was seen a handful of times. CDR3: CASSYRGQGDSPLHF. DNA for the CDR3: TGTGCCAGCAGCTATAGGGGACAGGGGGATTCACCCCTCCACTTT. This chain uses TRBV7-3 with TRBJ1-6; 11 bases are a match to TRBD1. After removal of 4 bases from V and 8 bases from J, the junction contained 4 bases not matched to a gene. Per the germline V gene, CDR1 is SGHTA and CDR2 is FQGTGA. This CDR3 comprises 15 residues. Complete variable domain (other parts from reference TRBV7-3 and TRBJ1-6): GAGVSQTPSNKVTEKGKYVELRCDPISGHTALYWYRQSLGQGPEFLIYFQGTGAADDSGLPNDRFFAVRPEGSVSTLKIQRTERGDSAVYLCASSYRGQGDSPLHFGNGTRLTVT.

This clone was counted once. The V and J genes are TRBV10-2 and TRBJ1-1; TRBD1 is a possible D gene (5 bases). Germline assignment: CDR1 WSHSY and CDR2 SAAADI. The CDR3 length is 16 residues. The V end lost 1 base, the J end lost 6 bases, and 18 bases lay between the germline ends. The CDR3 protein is CASSEYRTPTGAEAFF. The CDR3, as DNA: TGCGCCAGCAGTGAGTACCGGACACCCACGGGCGCTGAAGCTTTCTTT.

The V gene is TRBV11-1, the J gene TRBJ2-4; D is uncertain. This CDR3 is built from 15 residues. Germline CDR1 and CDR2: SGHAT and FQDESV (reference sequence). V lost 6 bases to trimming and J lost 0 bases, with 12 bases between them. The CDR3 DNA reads TGTGCCAGCAGAGTCACCGGGTTAGCCAAAAACATTCAGTACTTC. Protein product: CASRVTGLAKNIQYF. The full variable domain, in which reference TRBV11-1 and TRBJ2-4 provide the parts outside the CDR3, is EAEVAQSPRYKITEKSQAVAFWCDPISGHATLYWYRQILGQGPELLVQFQDESVVDDSQLPKDRFSAERLKGVDSTLKIQPAELGDSAMYLCASRVTGLAKNIQYFGAGTRLSVL.

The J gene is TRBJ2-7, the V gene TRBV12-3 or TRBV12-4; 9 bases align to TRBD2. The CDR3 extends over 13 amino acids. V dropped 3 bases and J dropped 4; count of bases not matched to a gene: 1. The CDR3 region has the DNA TGTGCCAGCAGTTTCAGCGGGAGGTACGAGCAGTACTTC. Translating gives CASSFSGRYEQYF.

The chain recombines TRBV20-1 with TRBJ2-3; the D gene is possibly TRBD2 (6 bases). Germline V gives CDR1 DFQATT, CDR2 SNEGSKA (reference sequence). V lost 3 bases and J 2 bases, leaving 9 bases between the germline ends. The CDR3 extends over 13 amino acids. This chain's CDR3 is CSASGGDTDTQYF. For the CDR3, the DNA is TGCAGTGCTAGTGGCGGGGACACAGATACGCAGTATTTT.

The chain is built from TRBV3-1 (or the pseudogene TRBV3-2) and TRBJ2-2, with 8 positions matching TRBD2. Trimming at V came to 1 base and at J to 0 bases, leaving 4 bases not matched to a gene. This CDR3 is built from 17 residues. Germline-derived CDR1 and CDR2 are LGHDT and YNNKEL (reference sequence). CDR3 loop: CASSQAKLAANTGELFF. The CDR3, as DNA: TGTGCCAGCAGCCAAGCAAAACTAGCGGCGAACACCGGGGAGCTGTTTTTT.

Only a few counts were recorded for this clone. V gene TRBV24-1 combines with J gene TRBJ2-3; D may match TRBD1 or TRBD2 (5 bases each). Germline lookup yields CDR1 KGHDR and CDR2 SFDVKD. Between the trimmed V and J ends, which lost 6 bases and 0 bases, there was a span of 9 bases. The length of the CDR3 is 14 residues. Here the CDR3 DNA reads TGTGCCACCAGTCCGGGACCTAGCACAGATACGCAGTATTTT. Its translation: CATSPGPSTDTQYF.

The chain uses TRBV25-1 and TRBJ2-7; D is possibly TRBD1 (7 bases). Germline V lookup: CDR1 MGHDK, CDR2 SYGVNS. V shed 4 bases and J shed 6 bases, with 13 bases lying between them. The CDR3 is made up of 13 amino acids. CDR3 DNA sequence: TGTGCCAGCAGTGTGGAGGGGGCGCGCGAGCAGTACTTC. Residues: CASSVEGAREQYF.

The CDR3 bases are TGCAGCGTTCAACAGGGGCAGGGAGATACGCAGTATTTT. It yields the protein CSVQQGQGDTQYF. This chain connects TRBV29-1 to TRBJ2-3, with 7 bases lining up with TRBD1. CDR1 SQVTM and CDR2 ANQGSEA come from the germline V gene. The CDR3 sequence is 13 residues long. V lost 5 bases to trimming and J lost 5 bases; unmatched junction nucleotides: 7.

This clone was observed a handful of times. The DNA for the CDR3 is TGCGCCAGCAGCTCCGGACAGCGAAACTCCTACGAGCAGTACTTC. Protein: CASSSGQRNSYEQYF. J is TRBJ2-7 and V is TRBV5-1; maybe TRBD1 (6 bases). V lost 3 bases and J lost 0, with 13 bases in between. Germline V gene data show CDR1 as SGHRS and CDR2 as YFSETQ. The CDR3 extends over 15 amino acids.

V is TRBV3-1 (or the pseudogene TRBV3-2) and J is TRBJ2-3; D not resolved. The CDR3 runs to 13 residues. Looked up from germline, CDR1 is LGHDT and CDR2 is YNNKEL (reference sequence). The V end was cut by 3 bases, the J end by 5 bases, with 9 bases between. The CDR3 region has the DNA TGTGCCAGCAGCCAGGAGCTACGAGATACGCAGTATTTT. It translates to CASSQELRDTQYF.

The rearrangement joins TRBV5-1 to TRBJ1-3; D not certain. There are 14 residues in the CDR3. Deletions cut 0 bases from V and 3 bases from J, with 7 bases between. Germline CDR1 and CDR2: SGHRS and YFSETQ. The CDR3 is CASSLVGYGNTIYF. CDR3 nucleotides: TGCGCCAGCAGCTTGGTGGGGTATGGAAACACCATATATTTT.

The CDR3 sequence is CASSVVRGLGSPLHF. CDR3 bases: TGTGCCAGCAGCGTCGTACGAGGGTTAGGCTCACCCCTCCACTTT. This chain joins TRBV11-2 and TRBJ1-6; D ambiguous. The CDR3 is 15 residues long. The germline V and J ends were trimmed by 5 bases and 10 bases, with 18 bases remaining between them. CDR1 and CDR2 from the germline V gene are SGHAT and FQNNGV.

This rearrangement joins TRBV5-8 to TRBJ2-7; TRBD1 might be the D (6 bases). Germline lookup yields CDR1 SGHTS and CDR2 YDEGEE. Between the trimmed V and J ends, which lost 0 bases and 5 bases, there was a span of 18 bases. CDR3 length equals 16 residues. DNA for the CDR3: TGTGCCAGCAGCTTGGGCGCAACAGGGAGTTCCCACGAGCAGTACTTC. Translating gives CASSLGATGSSHEQYF.

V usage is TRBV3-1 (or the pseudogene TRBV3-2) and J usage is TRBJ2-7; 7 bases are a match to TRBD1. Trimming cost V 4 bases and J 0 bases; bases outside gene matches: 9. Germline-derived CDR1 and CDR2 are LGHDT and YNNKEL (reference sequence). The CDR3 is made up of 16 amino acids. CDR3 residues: CASSRGSGGISYEQYF. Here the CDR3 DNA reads TGTGCCAGCAGCCGAGGTTCAGGGGGTATCTCCTACGAGCAGTACTTC.

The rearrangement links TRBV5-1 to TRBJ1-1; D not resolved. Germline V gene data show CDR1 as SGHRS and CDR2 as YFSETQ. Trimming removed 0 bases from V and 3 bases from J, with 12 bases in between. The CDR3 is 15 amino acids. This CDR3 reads CASSLATGLDTEAFF. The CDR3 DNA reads TGCGCCAGCAGCTTGGCCACGGGGTTGGACACTGAAGCTTTCTTT.

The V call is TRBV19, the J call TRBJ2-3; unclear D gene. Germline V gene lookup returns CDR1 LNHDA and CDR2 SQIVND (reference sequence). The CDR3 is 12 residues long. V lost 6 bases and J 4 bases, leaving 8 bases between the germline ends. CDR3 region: CASSRIPDTQYF. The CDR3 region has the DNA TGTGCCAGTAGCAGAATCCCAGATACGCAGTATTTT.

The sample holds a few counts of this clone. The CDR3 DNA reads as TGCGCCAGCAGCGTCCGGGACCTTCTCCATGAGCAGTTCTTC. Translated: CASSVRDLLHEQFF. The rearrangement uses TRBV5-1 and TRBJ2-1; D could derive from TRBD1 or TRBD2 (5 bases each). Germline V gene lookup returns CDR1 SGHRS and CDR2 YFSETQ. The CDR3 length is 14 residues. V lost 4 bases and J lost 8, with 16 bases in between. The whole variable domain, remainder taken from reference TRBV5-1 and TRBJ2-1, is KAGVTQTPRYLIKTRGQQVTLSCSPISGHRSVSWYQQTPGQGLQFLFEYFSETQRNKGNFPGRFSGRQFSNSRSEMNVSTLELGDSALYLCASSVRDLLHEQFFGPGTRLTVL.

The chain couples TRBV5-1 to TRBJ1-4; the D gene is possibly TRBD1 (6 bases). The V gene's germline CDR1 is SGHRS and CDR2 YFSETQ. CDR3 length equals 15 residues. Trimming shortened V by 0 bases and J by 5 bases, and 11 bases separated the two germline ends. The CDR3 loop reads CASSLEGTRNEKLFF. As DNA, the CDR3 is TGCGCCAGCAGCTTGGAGGGGACAAGAAATGAAAAACTGTTTTTT. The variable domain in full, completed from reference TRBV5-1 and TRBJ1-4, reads KAGVTQTPRYLIKTRGQQVTLSCSPISGHRSVSWYQQTPGQGLQFLFEYFSETQRNKGNFPGRFSGRQFSNSRSEMNVSTLELGDSALYLCASSLEGTRNEKLFFGSGTQLSVL.

CDR3 in DNA: TGTGCCAGCAGTCGTATAGCACAGGTGGTGGGCGATGAGCAGTTCTTC. The encoded protein is CASSRIAQVVGDEQFF. The chain employs TRBV27 and TRBJ2-1; D is possibly TRBD1 (5 bases). This CDR3 spans 16 amino acids. Per germline, CDR1 MNHEY and CDR2 SMNVEV (reference sequence). Trimming removed 5 bases at V and 8 bases at J, with 22 bases between.